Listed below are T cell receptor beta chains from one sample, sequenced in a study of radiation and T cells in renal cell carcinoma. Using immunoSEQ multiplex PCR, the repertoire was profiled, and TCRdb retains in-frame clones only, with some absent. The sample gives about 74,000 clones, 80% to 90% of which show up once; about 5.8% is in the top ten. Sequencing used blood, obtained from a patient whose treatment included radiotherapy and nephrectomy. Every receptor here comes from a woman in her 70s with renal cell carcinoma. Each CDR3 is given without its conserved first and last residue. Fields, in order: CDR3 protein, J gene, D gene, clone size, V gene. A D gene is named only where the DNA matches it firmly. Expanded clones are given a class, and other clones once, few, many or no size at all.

cdr3_aa: ASSMGRREEKLF
j_call: TRBJ1-4
d_call: NA
clone_size: NA
v_call: TRBV6-5

cdr3_aa: ASSWGPSVGANVLT
j_call: TRBJ2-6
d_call: NA
clone_size: NA
v_call: TRBV27

cdr3_aa: ASSTARQGSTEAF
j_call: TRBJ1-1
d_call: TRBD1
clone_size: NA
v_call: TRBV6-5

cdr3_aa: ASSTSGRVGNYGYT
j_call: TRBJ1-2
d_call: NA
clone_size: NA
v_call: TRBV27

cdr3_aa: ASSVEGSRPDTQY
j_call: TRBJ2-3
d_call: NA
clone_size: NA
v_call: TRBV9

cdr3_aa: ASSMVSSGAGELF
j_call: TRBJ2-2
d_call: TRBD2
clone_size: NA
v_call: TRBV19

cdr3_aa: ASRPIGGTEAF
j_call: TRBJ1-1
d_call: NA
clone_size: NA
v_call: TRBV6-1

cdr3_aa: ATRTNTEAF
j_call: TRBJ1-1
d_call: NA
clone_size: NA
v_call: TRBV30

cdr3_aa: ASRGGNQPQH
j_call: TRBJ1-5
d_call: NA
clone_size: NA
v_call: TRBV28

cdr3_aa: ASSTRTGGTGELF
j_call: TRBJ2-2
d_call: TRBD1
clone_size: NA
v_call: TRBV19

cdr3_aa: ASWKNTEAF
j_call: TRBJ1-1
d_call: NA
clone_size: few
v_call: TRBV6-6

cdr3_aa: ASSTRAINTGELF
j_call: TRBJ2-2
d_call: NA
clone_size: NA
v_call: TRBV14

cdr3_aa: ASEYEQMNTEAF
j_call: TRBJ1-1
d_call: NA
clone_size: NA
v_call: TRBV2

cdr3_aa: ASSQDLETQY
j_call: TRBJ2-5
d_call: NA
clone_size: NA
v_call: TRBV4-2

cdr3_aa: ASSWGLYEQY
j_call: TRBJ2-7
d_call: NA
clone_size: NA
v_call: TRBV5-6

cdr3_aa: ASSLTDGPVNEQY
j_call: TRBJ2-7
d_call: NA
clone_size: NA
v_call: TRBV7-3

cdr3_aa: ASTPGVAGTGELF
j_call: TRBJ2-2
d_call: TRBD2
clone_size: NA
v_call: TRBV11-3

cdr3_aa: ASSLAAGTPYYT
j_call: TRBJ1-2
d_call: NA
clone_size: NA
v_call: TRBV7-9

cdr3_aa: ASNERDGGTEAF
j_call: TRBJ1-1
d_call: NA
clone_size: NA
v_call: TRBV6-1

cdr3_aa: ASNLFSGGKETQY
j_call: TRBJ2-5
d_call: TRBD2
clone_size: NA
v_call: TRBV2

cdr3_aa: ASRVGGGDQGAQY
j_call: TRBJ2-5
d_call: NA
clone_size: NA
v_call: TRBV7-9

cdr3_aa: ASKSGLLSNQPQH
j_call: TRBJ1-5
d_call: NA
clone_size: NA
v_call: TRBV27

cdr3_aa: ASRVGQGSYEQY
j_call: TRBJ2-7
d_call: NA
clone_size: NA
v_call: TRBV6-5

cdr3_aa: ASSLARPTQY
j_call: TRBJ2-5
d_call: NA
clone_size: NA
v_call: TRBV5-8

cdr3_aa: ASRQTGAGEKLF
j_call: TRBJ1-4
d_call: TRBD1
clone_size: NA
v_call: TRBV28

cdr3_aa: ASSPGGTANYGYT
j_call: TRBJ1-2
d_call: TRBD1
clone_size: NA
v_call: TRBV7-8

cdr3_aa: ASSEYFGDESVGELF
j_call: TRBJ2-2
d_call: NA
clone_size: NA
v_call: TRBV25-1

cdr3_aa: ASSLGGSGTNEKLF
j_call: TRBJ1-4
d_call: NA
clone_size: NA
v_call: TRBV7-2

cdr3_aa: AISESETQY
j_call: TRBJ2-5
d_call: NA
clone_size: NA
v_call: TRBV10-3

cdr3_aa: ASSSRDRGPQY
j_call: TRBJ2-7
d_call: TRBD1
clone_size: once
v_call: TRBV5-4

cdr3_aa: ASSLEDERY
j_call: TRBJ2-7
d_call: NA
clone_size: NA
v_call: TRBV5-1

cdr3_aa: SAGQGSNEQY
j_call: TRBJ2-7
d_call: TRBD1
clone_size: NA
v_call: TRBV29-1

cdr3_aa: ASSVGLGFSTDTQY
j_call: TRBJ2-3
d_call: NA
clone_size: NA
v_call: TRBV9

cdr3_aa: ASSLMVAGGNEQF
j_call: TRBJ2-1
d_call: TRBD2
clone_size: NA
v_call: TRBV7-2

cdr3_aa: ASGDSYGYT
j_call: TRBJ1-2
d_call: NA
clone_size: NA
v_call: TRBV6-5

cdr3_aa: ASSPRMGGGETQY
j_call: TRBJ2-5
d_call: TRBD2
clone_size: NA
v_call: TRBV13

cdr3_aa: ASSRGLAAEQF
j_call: TRBJ2-1
d_call: TRBD2
clone_size: NA
v_call: TRBV7-8

cdr3_aa: ASSLKVGGDTGELF
j_call: TRBJ2-2
d_call: NA
clone_size: NA
v_call: TRBV7-3

cdr3_aa: ASRGSNSPLH
j_call: TRBJ1-6
d_call: NA
clone_size: NA
v_call: TRBV6-6

cdr3_aa: ASSLSRATTDTQY
j_call: TRBJ2-3
d_call: NA
clone_size: NA
v_call: TRBV5-6

cdr3_aa: ASSLFGTGFSGNTIY
j_call: TRBJ1-3
d_call: TRBD1
clone_size: NA
v_call: TRBV11-2

cdr3_aa: ASSADRGRQQPQH
j_call: TRBJ1-5
d_call: TRBD1
clone_size: NA
v_call: TRBV4-1

cdr3_aa: ASSDGRSYEQY
j_call: TRBJ2-7
d_call: NA
clone_size: NA
v_call: TRBV7-7

cdr3_aa: ASSLQGGSYNEQF
j_call: TRBJ2-1
d_call: NA
clone_size: NA
v_call: TRBV4-1

cdr3_aa: ASSLIPTGTGETQY
j_call: TRBJ2-5
d_call: NA
clone_size: NA
v_call: TRBV7-7

cdr3_aa: SVLSGTGETDTQY
j_call: TRBJ2-3
d_call: TRBD1
clone_size: NA
v_call: TRBV29-1

cdr3_aa: ASSTGGSYNEQF
j_call: TRBJ2-1
d_call: TRBD1
clone_size: NA
v_call: TRBV19

cdr3_aa: ASSVRGLADYHNEQF
j_call: TRBJ2-1
d_call: TRBD2
clone_size: NA
v_call: TRBV7-2

cdr3_aa: ASSWGRGDGETQY
j_call: TRBJ2-5
d_call: NA
clone_size: NA
v_call: TRBV7-9

cdr3_aa: AWSAGQVNSPLH
j_call: TRBJ1-6
d_call: TRBD1
clone_size: NA
v_call: TRBV30